The clone carrying this T cell receptor beta chain appeared once. The CDR3 spans 16 residues. The germline V gene encodes CDR1 MNHEY and CDR2 SMNVEV (reference sequence). V trimming: 7 bases; J trimming: 4 bases; junction bases outside the gene matches: 8. This specimen comes from a study of blood T cell repertoires in COVID-19. Study background: Collection of acute and convalescent COVID-19 samples took place in the United States, Italy and Spain. Nucleic acid was either cDNA or gDNA, and it came from T cells, B-cell-depleted T cells, or PBMCs.

Per the authors' pipeline: By means of reference gene primer amplification, nucleated cell counts were estimated. TCRdb's copy holds only in-frame clones and misses some; the assay was immunoSEQ multiplex PCR. That table gives V, J and clone size, and the DNA gave D and trimming. The sample carries fewer than 200,000 clones, about 86% recorded once. Participant-given clinical history determined each cohort assignment. The chain joins TRBV27 to TRBJ2-1; 12 positions match TRBD1. The sample was PBMCs or T cells enriched from blood (not recorded which). This TCR was recovered from a woman aged 45-65 years in a cohort exposed to, infected with or recovered from COVID-19 (not recorded which). The CDR3 DNA is TGTGCCAGCACCGAGGGGGACAGGGGGCTGTACAATGAGCAGTTCTTC. Translating it yields CASTEGDRGLYNEQFF.